Shown below are 20 T cell receptor beta chains from a single sample sequenced in a study of cytomegalovirus exposure and HLA in healthy donors. Produced via immunoSEQ multiplex PCR; TCRdb's table is partial and in-frame only. The repertoire holds some 170,000 clones, with approximately 87% as singletons. What was sequenced was PBMCs. These receptors all come from a woman in her twenties or thirties in good health and CMV-seronegative.

V usage is TRBV19 and J usage is TRBJ2-2; TRBD2 matches at 8 bases. The CDR3 totals 14 residues. The junction had 5 bases not matched to a gene; V was cut back by 7 bases and J by 4 bases. Germline V gene data show CDR1 as LNHDA and CDR2 as SQIVND (reference sequence). The CDR3 here is CASKTSEATGELFF. The CDR3 DNA follows: TGTGCCAGTAAGACTAGCGAGGCCACCGGGGAGCTGTTTTTT.

The CDR3 coding sequence is TGTGCCAGCAGCTTAGTGGACAGGGGGCGAGCTTTCTTT. This translates into CASSLVDRGRAFF. The genes are TRBV11-2 and TRBJ1-1; 11 nucleotides agree with TRBD1. Germline V gene data show CDR1 as SGHAT and CDR2 as FQNNGV. This CDR3 is 13 amino acids long. V gave up 1 base and J gave up 10 bases; unmatched junction bases: 2.

This rearrangement joins TRBV19 to TRBJ2-7; D unclear. This CDR3 contains 11 residues. Trimming left V 4 bases short and J 5 bases short, with 6 bases between. CDR1 and CDR2 from the germline V gene are LNHDA and SQIVND (reference sequence). DNA of the CDR3: TGTGCCAGTAGTAGCGCCAACGAGCAGTACTTC. Protein: CASSSANEQYF.

The gene calls are TRBV15 and TRBJ1-2; no clear D. The length of the CDR3 is 16 residues. In germline, CDR1 is LNHNV, CDR2 YYDKDF (reference sequence). Trimming took off 0 bases at V and 1 base at J, with 12 bases between the two ends. CDR3 region: CATSRDHRGINYGYTF. CDR3 DNA sequence: TGTGCCACCAGCAGAGATCACCGGGGAATTAACTATGGCTACACCTTC.

V and J are TRBV27 and TRBJ2-7; D is undetermined. The CDR3 runs to 16 residues. V was shortened by 0 bases and J by 2 bases, with 14 bases between the two germline ends. Germline V lookup: CDR1 MNHEY, CDR2 SMNVEV (reference sequence). CDR3 residues: CASSLSGTFPAYEQYF. In nucleotides, the CDR3 is TGTGCCAGCAGTTTATCGGGCACCTTCCCCGCCTACGAGCAGTACTTC.

The chain is built from TRBV11-3 and TRBJ2-2; the D is unclear. There are 14 residues in the CDR3. Per germline, CDR1 SGHNT and CDR2 YENEEA. Trimming took off 4 bases at V and 0 bases at J, with 6 bases between the two ends. CDR3 in DNA: TGTGCCAGCAGCTCGCGATCGAACACCGGGGAGCTGTTTTTT. It specifies CASSSRSNTGELFF.

The CDR3 nucleotides are TGCGCCAGCAGTAACCATGGGGACTATGGCTACACCTTC. Its translation is CASSNHGDYGYTF. The genes are TRBV4-3 and TRBJ1-2; D is unclear. Germline CDR1 and CDR2: LGHNA and YSLEER. The V and J ends lost 6 bases and 3 bases respectively, with 11 bases between them. This CDR3 is 13 amino acids long.

This rearrangement joins TRBV11-2 to TRBJ2-1; D unclear. Germline CDR1 is SGHAT and CDR2 is FQNNGV. This CDR3 spans 11 amino acids. V was pared by 3 bases and J by 8 bases, with 5 bases between. Here the CDR3 DNA reads TGTGCCAGCAGCTTTTCATATGAGCAGTTCTTC. This translates into CASSFSYEQFF. The variable domain in full, with the rest retrieved from reference TRBV11-2 and TRBJ2-1, is EAGVAQSPRYKIIEKRQSVAFWCNPISGHATLYWYQQILGQGPKLLIQFQNNGVVDDSQLPKDRFSAERLKGVDSTLKIQPAKLEDSAVYLCASSFSYEQFFGPGTRLTVL.

The chain uses TRBV30 and TRBJ1-4; TRBD1 matches 9 bases. This CDR3 has 13 residues. V was pared by 8 bases and J by 7 bases, with 8 bases of the junction left unmatched. Germline V gives CDR1 GTSNPN, CDR2 SVGIG (reference sequence). The CDR3 DNA reads TGTGCCGCACCGGGACAGGGTGGTGAAAAACTGTTTTTT. Its translation: CAAPGQGGEKLFF. Drawing the rest from reference TRBV30 and TRBJ1-4, the complete variable domain is SQTIHQWPATLVQPVGSPLSLECTVEGTSNPNLYWYRQAAGRGLQLLFYSVGIGQISSEVPQNLSASRPQDRQFILSSKKLLLSDSGFYLCAAPGQGGEKLFFGSGTQLSVL.

The CDR3 loop is CASSWGLSGSSYEQYF. DNA for the CDR3: TGTGCCAGCAGCTGGGGCCTTAGCGGGAGTTCGTACGAGCAGTACTTC. J is TRBJ2-7 and V is TRBV5-4; 9 positions match TRBD2. The CDR3 covers 16 residues. V was clipped by 3 bases and J by 4 bases; unmatched bases: 11. Germline CDR1 SGHNT, CDR2 YYREEE (reference sequence).

The chain employs TRBV20-1 and TRBJ2-7, with D tentatively TRBD1 (5 bases). The V end lost 7 bases, the J end lost 3 bases, and 10 bases lay between the germline ends. This CDR3 spans 11 amino acids. Germline assignment: CDR1 DFQATT and CDR2 SNEGSKA (reference sequence). CDR3 sequence (DNA): TGCAGTGTGGCAGGGAACTACGAGCAGTACTTC. Translated, it gives CSVAGNYEQYF.

The chain has TRBV6-5 and TRBJ2-5, with D perhaps TRBD2 (6 bases). The V gene lost 6 bases and the J gene lost 5 bases, with 13 bases spanning the gap. This CDR3 region has 13 residues. Germline V lookup: CDR1 MNHEY, CDR2 SVGAGI. DNA for the CDR3: TGTGCCAGCAGCCGCGTAGCGGAGGAGACCCAGTACTTC. Amino acids: CASSRVAEETQYF.

The chain uses TRBV4-3 and TRBJ2-2, with unresolved D. CDR1 is LGHNA, CDR2 YSLEER, per germline. The germline V and J ends were trimmed by 1 base and 4 bases, with 10 bases remaining between them. There are 15 residues in the CDR3. Here the CDR3 DNA reads TGCGCCAGCAGCCAAGGATTGTACGGCACCGGGGAGCTGTTTTTT. Translation gives CASSQGLYGTGELFF.

The genes are TRBV5-8 and TRBJ2-7; D gene unclear. Trimming removed 1 base from V and 4 bases from J, with 6 bases in between. The germline gives CDR1 SGHTS, CDR2 YDEGEE. The CDR3 is 12 amino acids. The CDR3 nucleotides read TGTGCCAGCAGCTTGTCACGGTACGAGCAGTACTTC. It encodes CASSLSRYEQYF.

The chain employs TRBV4-3 and TRBJ1-5; D is undetermined. CDR1 and CDR2 (germline): LGHNA, YSLEER. Trimming removed 2 bases from V and 4 bases from J, with 12 bases in between. CDR3 length equals 15 residues. This CDR3 is CASSQIPGPNQPQHF. DNA for the CDR3: TGCGCCAGCAGCCAAATCCCGGGCCCAAATCAGCCCCAGCATTTT.

The sample holds many counts of this clone. The CDR3 region is CASSKAGTYEQYF. The CDR3 DNA follows: TGTGCCAGCAGCAAGGCCGGGACTTACGAGCAGTACTTC. The V and J genes are TRBV5-6 and TRBJ2-7; possible D gene TRBD2, 6 bases. Germline assignment: CDR1 SGHDT and CDR2 YYEEEE. The V end lost 4 bases, the J end lost 4 bases, and 12 bases lay between the germline ends. This CDR3 has 13 amino acids.

The J gene is TRBJ2-7, the V gene TRBV7-2; D is unresolved. V lost 1 base and J lost 3, with 7 bases in between. CDR1 and CDR2 from the germline V gene are SGHTA and FQGNSA. The CDR3 is 13 amino acids. DNA for the CDR3: TGTGCCAGCAGCTTAGGAGTGGACTACGAGCAGTACTTC. Its translation: CASSLGVDYEQYF.

CDR3 in amino acids: CASSLESGPYEQYF. CDR3 nucleotides: TGTGCCAGCAGCTTAGAATCGGGTCCCTACGAGCAGTACTTC. The J gene is TRBJ2-7, the V gene TRBV11-1; D call uncertain. Deletions cut 1 base from V and 2 bases from J, with 9 bases between. The germline V gene has CDR1 SGHAT and CDR2 FQDESV (reference sequence). The CDR3 contains 14 residues. Looking up the rest from reference TRBV11-1 and TRBJ2-7 gives the full variable domain: EAEVAQSPRYKITEKSQAVAFWCDPISGHATLYWYRQILGQGPELLVQFQDESVVDDSQLPKDRFSAERLKGVDSTLKIQPAELGDSAMYLCASSLESGPYEQYFGPGTRLTVT.

The gene calls are TRBV7-9 and TRBJ2-1; 10 bases are shared with TRBD2. The length of the CDR3 is 15 residues. Germline CDR1 reads SEHNR; CDR2 reads FQNEAQ (reference sequence). Losses at the gene ends were 0 bases for V and 8 bases for J; bases not matched to a gene: 4. The CDR3 is CASSLAASGSHEQFF. The CDR3 bases are TGTGCCAGCAGCTTAGCGGCTAGCGGGAGCCATGAGCAGTTCTTC.

This chain joins TRBV6-1 and TRBJ2-7; D is tentatively TRBD1 or TRBD2 (6 bases each). Trimming left V 1 base short and J 0 bases short, with 19 bases between. The length of the CDR3 is 18 residues. Germline CDR1 MNHNS, CDR2 SASEGT. CDR3 nucleotide sequence: TGTGCCAGCAGTGAAGGGGGGGTGTGGCAGGGGAGCTCCTACGAGCAGTACTTC. Its translation: CASSEGGVWQGSSYEQYF.